These T cell receptor beta chains were read from a single sample in a study of cytomegalovirus exposure and HLA in healthy donors. Profiling relied on immunoSEQ multiplex PCR, and the TCRdb table lists in-frame clones only, not all of them. The sample lists 150,000 to 200,000 clones; 75% to 90% were seen once. The sequenced sample was PBMCs. The origin of the receptors is a woman aged 18-29 years in good health and CMV-seronegative. Each CDR3 is given with its conserved first and last residue. The order of the fields is clone size, V gene, J gene, D gene, CDR3 DNA, CDR3 protein. D genes are given only for firm matches. Only some rows state a clone size, as once, few, many or a class for expanded clones.

abundance: -
v_gene: TRBV5-6
j_gene: TRBJ1-2
d_gene: TRBD1
CDR3nt: TGTGCCAGCAGCCACGGGCAGGGGGCGTTGGGCTATGGCTACACCTTC
CDR3aa: CASSHGQGALGYGYTF

abundance: -
v_gene: TRBV9
j_gene: TRBJ1-1
d_gene: TRBD1
CDR3nt: TGTGCCAGCAGCCCGGCGGGGACAGGGAAGACTGAAGCTTTCTTT
CDR3aa: CASSPAGTGKTEAFF

abundance: -
v_gene: TRBV4-1
j_gene: TRBJ2-7
d_gene: -
CDR3nt: TGCGCCAGCAGCCAAGATCCCGGCGGCTCCTACGAGCAGTACTTC
CDR3aa: CASSQDPGGSYEQYF

abundance: -
v_gene: TRBV4-3
j_gene: TRBJ2-2
d_gene: -
CDR3nt: TGCGCCAGCAGCCCCACGGGGTCCGGGGAGCTGTTTTTT
CDR3aa: CASSPTGSGELFF

abundance: -
v_gene: TRBV4-2
j_gene: TRBJ1-1
d_gene: TRBD1
CDR3nt: TGTGCCAGCAGCCAAGCCCCGGGACAGGGCACTGAAGCTTTCTTT
CDR3aa: CASSQAPGQGTEAFF

abundance: -
v_gene: TRBV27
j_gene: TRBJ2-7
d_gene: TRBD2
CDR3nt: TGTGCCAGCAGTTTAGCGGGAGCCTACGAGCAGTACTTC
CDR3aa: CASSLAGAYEQYF

abundance: -
v_gene: TRBV27
j_gene: TRBJ2-7
d_gene: -
CDR3nt: TGTGCCAGCAGTTCCGGAGTAGCGGCCATCTACGAGCAGTACTTC
CDR3aa: CASSSGVAAIYEQYF

abundance: -
v_gene: TRBV7-9
j_gene: TRBJ2-7
d_gene: -
CDR3nt: TGTGCCAGCACCGTGTTCGGGAGTAAGGGGGAGCAGTACTTC
CDR3aa: CASTVFGSKGEQYF

abundance: -
v_gene: TRBV18
j_gene: TRBJ1-4
d_gene: TRBD1
CDR3nt: TGTGCCAGCTCACCACAGGACAGGGGTTGGAAACTGTTTTTT
CDR3aa: CASSPQDRGWKLFF

abundance: -
v_gene: TRBV11-2
j_gene: TRBJ1-1
d_gene: TRBD1
CDR3nt: TGTGCCAGCAGCATTACAGGGGGCGGTCGTAGTTTCACTGAAGCTTTCTTT
CDR3aa: CASSITGGGRSFTEAFF

abundance: once
v_gene: TRBV5-1
j_gene: TRBJ2-1
d_gene: TRBD2
CDR3nt: TGCGCCAGTTCCTGGACTAGCGGGGCCTACAATGAGCAGTTCTTC
CDR3aa: CASSWTSGAYNEQFF

abundance: -
v_gene: TRBV7-2
j_gene: TRBJ2-7
d_gene: TRBD2
CDR3nt: TGTGCCAGCAGCTTGGCAGCGGGAGGGGTCTACGAGCAGTACTTC
CDR3aa: CASSLAAGGVYEQYF

abundance: few
v_gene: TRBV7-6
j_gene: TRBJ1-1
d_gene: -
CDR3nt: TGTGCCAGCAGCTCGGACATGAACACTGAAGCTTTCTTT
CDR3aa: CASSSDMNTEAFF

abundance: few
v_gene: TRBV6-5
j_gene: TRBJ2-7
d_gene: -
CDR3nt: TGTGCCAGCAGACCTCGACAGGATTCTACCTACGAGCAGTACTTC
CDR3aa: CASRPRQDSTYEQYF

abundance: -
v_gene: TRBV18
j_gene: TRBJ1-5
d_gene: TRBD1
CDR3nt: TGTGCCAGCTCATCGGGACAGGGAAGTCAGCCCCAGCATTTT
CDR3aa: CASSSGQGSQPQHF

abundance: -
v_gene: TRBV11-3
j_gene: TRBJ2-1
d_gene: TRBD2
CDR3nt: TGTGCCAGCAGCTCGAGACCGGGACTAGCGGGGGACAATGAGCAGTTCTTC
CDR3aa: CASSSRPGLAGDNEQFF

abundance: -
v_gene: TRBV6-6
j_gene: TRBJ2-7
d_gene: -
CDR3nt: TGTGCCAGCAGTTACTCAATGACAGCTTACGAGCAGTACTTC
CDR3aa: CASSYSMTAYEQYF

abundance: once
v_gene: TRBV7-2
j_gene: TRBJ2-1
d_gene: TRBD2
CDR3nt: TGTGCCAGCAGCCCACCCCGACTAGCGGGAGCCTACAATGAGCAGTTCTTC
CDR3aa: CASSPPRLAGAYNEQFF

abundance: few
v_gene: TRBV5-1
j_gene: TRBJ2-5
d_gene: TRBD1
CDR3nt: TGCGCCAGCAGCCCGGGACAGCAAGAGACCCAGTACTTC
CDR3aa: CASSPGQQETQYF

abundance: -
v_gene: TRBV10-3
j_gene: TRBJ1-4
d_gene: TRBD1
CDR3nt: TGTGCCATCAGTGATCCGACGGGGGACAGGGTGGTAGGAGGGGAAAAACTGTTTTTT
CDR3aa: CAISDPTGDRVVGGEKLFF

abundance: -
v_gene: TRBV29-1
j_gene: TRBJ2-1
d_gene: TRBD2
CDR3nt: TGCAGCGTTGAAAACGCGGGGGGGACCAATGAGCAGTTCTTC
CDR3aa: CSVENAGGTNEQFF

abundance: once
v_gene: TRBV10-2
j_gene: TRBJ2-1
d_gene: TRBD2
CDR3nt: TGCGCCAGCAGCGAGGGGGGACTAGCGGGCCTCCTAAACAATGAGCAGTTCTTC
CDR3aa: CASSEGGLAGLLNNEQFF

abundance: -
v_gene: TRBV6-6
j_gene: TRBJ1-2
d_gene: TRBD1
CDR3nt: TGTGCCAGTCGGTGGACAGGGAACTATGGCTACACCTTC
CDR3aa: CASRWTGNYGYTF

abundance: -
v_gene: TRBV7-2
j_gene: TRBJ2-7
d_gene: -
CDR3nt: TGTGCCAGCAGTTCAGACCAGCGCCCTAACTTC
CDR3aa: CASSSDQRPNF

abundance: -
v_gene: TRBV30
j_gene: TRBJ2-2
d_gene: TRBD2
CDR3nt: TGTGGCCGGACTAGCGGGCACACCGGGGAGCTGTTTTTT
CDR3aa: CGRTSGHTGELFF

abundance: -
v_gene: TRBV19
j_gene: TRBJ2-5
d_gene: TRBD2
CDR3nt: TGTGCCAGTAGTATCGCGGGGGGGCGAGAGACCCAGTACTTC
CDR3aa: CASSIAGGRETQYF

abundance: -
v_gene: TRBV20-1
j_gene: TRBJ1-2
d_gene: -
CDR3nt: TGCAGTGCTCGACAGACATATGGCTACACCTTC
CDR3aa: CSARQTYGYTF

abundance: -
v_gene: TRBV4-1
j_gene: TRBJ2-3
d_gene: TRBD2
CDR3nt: TGCGCCAGCAGCCAAGAGCAGCGGGGGGGCACAGATACGCAGTATTTT
CDR3aa: CASSQEQRGGTDTQYF

abundance: -
v_gene: TRBV28
j_gene: TRBJ2-3
d_gene: TRBD1
CDR3nt: TGTGCCAGCAGCCCCGACAGGGGCACAGATACGCAGTATTTT
CDR3aa: CASSPDRGTDTQYF

abundance: -
v_gene: TRBV29-1
j_gene: TRBJ2-1
d_gene: -
CDR3nt: TGCAGCGTTGTTCCAGGGCAGGATGAGCAGTTCTTC
CDR3aa: CSVVPGQDEQFF

abundance: -
v_gene: TRBV2
j_gene: TRBJ1-1
d_gene: TRBD1
CDR3nt: TGTGCCAGCGGGCAACAGGGGTCCACTGAAGCTTTCTTT
CDR3aa: CASGQQGSTEAFF

abundance: -
v_gene: TRBV11-2
j_gene: TRBJ2-1
d_gene: TRBD2
CDR3nt: TGTGCCAGCAGTCGCCAAGCTAGCGGGAGGGCCCCTTATGAGCAGTTCTTC
CDR3aa: CASSRQASGRAPYEQFF

abundance: -
v_gene: TRBV19
j_gene: TRBJ2-1
d_gene: -
CDR3nt: TGTGCCAGTAGTCCACAGGCGCCATACAATGAGCAGTTCTTC
CDR3aa: CASSPQAPYNEQFF

abundance: -
v_gene: TRBV5-4
j_gene: TRBJ2-6
d_gene: TRBD1
CDR3nt: TGTGCCAGCAGCTTGTCAGGGGGTAGAGCTGGGGCCAACGTCCTGACTTTC
CDR3aa: CASSLSGGRAGANVLTF

abundance: few
v_gene: TRBV6-1
j_gene: TRBJ2-7
d_gene: TRBD1
CDR3nt: TGTGCCAGTACCTCCCGGGACAGGTCGTACGAGCAGTACTTC
CDR3aa: CASTSRDRSYEQYF

abundance: once
v_gene: TRBV5-1
j_gene: TRBJ1-6
d_gene: TRBD1
CDR3nt: TGCGCCAGCAGCTTACGGTCAACAGGGGATTCACCCCTCCACTTT
CDR3aa: CASSLRSTGDSPLHF

abundance: few
v_gene: TRBV19
j_gene: TRBJ2-7
d_gene: -
CDR3nt: TGTGCCAGCCGCCCGGCGGGGGCCTACTACGAGCAGTACTTC
CDR3aa: CASRPAGAYYEQYF

abundance: -
v_gene: TRBV2
j_gene: TRBJ1-5
d_gene: -
CDR3nt: TGTGCCAGCAGTGAAGCGAGAGGGAGCTATCAGCCCCAGCATTTT
CDR3aa: CASSEARGSYQPQHF

abundance: -
v_gene: TRBV29-1
j_gene: TRBJ2-7
d_gene: -
CDR3nt: TGCAGCGCCGGAGGGGCGGGGGCAGTTTCCTACGAGCAGTACTTC
CDR3aa: CSAGGAGAVSYEQYF

abundance: -
v_gene: TRBV7-8
j_gene: TRBJ1-2
d_gene: TRBD1
CDR3nt: TGTGCCAGCAGCCAAGTACAGGGGAGCTATGGCTACACCTTC
CDR3aa: CASSQVQGSYGYTF

abundance: -
v_gene: TRBV30
j_gene: TRBJ2-7
d_gene: -
CDR3nt: TGTGCCTGGAGCGCGTCCCCCTTCTCCTACGAGCAGTACTTC
CDR3aa: CAWSASPFSYEQYF

abundance: -
v_gene: TRBV6-1
j_gene: TRBJ2-7
d_gene: TRBD2
CDR3nt: TGTGCCAGCACTCAACCGGGGGGGTTCTACGAGCAGTACTTC
CDR3aa: CASTQPGGFYEQYF

abundance: -
v_gene: TRBV4-2
j_gene: TRBJ2-3
d_gene: -
CDR3nt: TGTGCCAGCAGCCAAGAAAAGGGGCGCACAGATACGCAGTATTTT
CDR3aa: CASSQEKGRTDTQYF

abundance: -
v_gene: TRBV7-9
j_gene: TRBJ2-7
d_gene: -
CDR3nt: TGTGCCAGCAGCTCATCAGGGGCCCTCTTCGACGAGCAGTACTTC
CDR3aa: CASSSSGALFDEQYF